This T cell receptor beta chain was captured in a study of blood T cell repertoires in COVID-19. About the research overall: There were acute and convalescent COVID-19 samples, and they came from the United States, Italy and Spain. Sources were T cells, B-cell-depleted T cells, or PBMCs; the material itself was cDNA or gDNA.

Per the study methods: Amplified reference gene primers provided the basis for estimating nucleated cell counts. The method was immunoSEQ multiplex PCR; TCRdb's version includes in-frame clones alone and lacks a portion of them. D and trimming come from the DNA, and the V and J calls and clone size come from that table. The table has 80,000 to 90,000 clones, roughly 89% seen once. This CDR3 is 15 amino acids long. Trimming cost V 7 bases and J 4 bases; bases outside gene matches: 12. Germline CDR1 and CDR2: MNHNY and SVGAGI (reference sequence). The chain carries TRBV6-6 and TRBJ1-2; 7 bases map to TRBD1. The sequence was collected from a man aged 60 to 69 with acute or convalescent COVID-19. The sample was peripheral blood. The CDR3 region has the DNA TGTGCCAGCAACACCCCGGGACAGCTAATCTATGGCTACACCTTC. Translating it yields CASNTPGQLIYGYTF.